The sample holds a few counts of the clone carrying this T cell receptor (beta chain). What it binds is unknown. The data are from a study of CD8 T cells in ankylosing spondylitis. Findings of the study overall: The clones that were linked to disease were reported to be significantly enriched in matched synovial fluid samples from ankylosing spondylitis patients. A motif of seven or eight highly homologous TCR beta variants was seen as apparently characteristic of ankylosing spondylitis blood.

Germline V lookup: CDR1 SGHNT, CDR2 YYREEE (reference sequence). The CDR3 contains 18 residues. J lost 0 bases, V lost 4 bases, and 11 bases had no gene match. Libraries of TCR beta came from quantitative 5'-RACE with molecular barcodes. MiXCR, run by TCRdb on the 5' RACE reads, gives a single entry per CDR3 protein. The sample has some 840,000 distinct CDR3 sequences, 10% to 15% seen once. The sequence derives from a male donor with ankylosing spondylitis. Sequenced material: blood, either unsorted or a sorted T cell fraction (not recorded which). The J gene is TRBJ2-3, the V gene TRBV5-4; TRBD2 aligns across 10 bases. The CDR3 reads CASSGYSGGHPSTDTQYF. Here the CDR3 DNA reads TGTGCCAGCAGCGGATATAGCGGGGGGCATCCGAGCACAGATACGCAGTATTTT.